Each of the 26 T cell receptor beta chains below was sequenced from the same sample in a study of cytomegalovirus exposure and HLA in healthy donors. PCR used 60 Vbeta primers and 13 Jbeta primers. TCRdb keeps only in-frame clones here, not all; method: immunoSEQ multiplex PCR. The sample is made up of roughly 57,000 clones, and the top ten hold roughly an eighth of it. The sequencing input was PBMCs. These receptors were collected from a man aged 18 to 30 in good health and CMV-seropositive.

V and J are TRBV14 and TRBJ2-1; 14 bases agree with TRBD2. V dropped 1 base and J dropped 2; count of bases not matched to a gene: 7. CDR1 SGHDN and CDR2 FVKESK come from the germline V gene. The CDR3 sequence is 19 residues long. CDR3 region: CASSQVGLAGVFPYNEQFF. The CDR3 DNA sequence: TGTGCCAGCAGCCAAGTGGGACTAGCGGGAGTTTTCCCCTACAATGAGCAGTTCTTC.

The chain has TRBV11-2 and TRBJ1-2; possibly TRBD1 for D (5 bases). Germline loops: CDR1 SGHAT, CDR2 FQNNGV. The CDR3 loop spans 12 amino acids. Trimming stripped 3 bases from V and 9 bases from J, with 11 bases between. The CDR3 is CASSLQGNRYTF. CDR3 nucleotide sequence: TGTGCCAGCAGCTTGCAGGGAAATCGCTACACCTTC.

The V call is TRBV6-5, the J call TRBJ2-7; 8 nucleotides align to TRBD1. This CDR3 is 14 amino acids long. Per germline, CDR1 MNHEY and CDR2 SVGAGI. The V gene end was trimmed by 5 bases and the J gene end by 5 bases; junction bases not matched to a gene: 8. The CDR3 DNA follows: TGTGCCAGCAGTCCGAACCGGGACAGGAACGAGCAGTACTTC. This gives the protein CASSPNRDRNEQYF.

The rearrangement links TRBV2 to TRBJ1-1, with 10 positions matching TRBD1. V lost 2 bases, J lost 0 bases, and 6 bases stayed unmatched. CDR3 length: 17 amino acids. Germline CDR1 reads SNHLY; CDR2 reads FYNNEI. CDR3 in amino acids: CASSERDRGHMNTEAFF. In DNA form, the CDR3 reads TGTGCCAGCAGTGAACGGGACAGGGGTCATATGAACACTGAAGCTTTCTTT.

The J gene is TRBJ2-1, the V gene TRBV25-1, with D possibly being TRBD2 (6 bases). Trimming left V 6 bases short and J 8 bases short, with 20 bases between. CDR1 is MGHDK and CDR2 is SYGVNS in the germline V gene. The CDR3 runs to 15 residues. The CDR3 is CASRDREHKPHEQFF. The CDR3 DNA sequence: TGTGCCAGCAGGGACCGGGAGCACAAACCCCATGAGCAGTTCTTC.

V usage is TRBV11-3 and J usage is TRBJ1-1, with D tentatively TRBD1 (5 bases). This CDR3 comprises 14 residues. CDR1 SGHNT and CDR2 YENEEA come from the germline V gene. V gave up 4 bases and J gave up 5 bases, with 14 bases separating them. The DNA for the CDR3 is TGTGCCAGCAGCTCGCCCCTACAGGAGACTGAAGCTTTCTTT. Translating gives CASSSPLQETEAFF.

The CDR3 nucleotides read TGTGCCAGCAGTTTATATACTGGGGCCAACGTCCTGACTTTC. It is translated as CASSLYTGANVLTF. This chain links TRBV28 with TRBJ2-6; unclear D gene. Trimming shortened V by 1 base and J by 2 bases, and 3 bases separated the two germline ends. This CDR3 is 14 amino acids long. Germline-derived CDR1 and CDR2 are MDHEN and SYDVKM.

This chain links TRBV29-1 with TRBJ2-1; tentatively, D is TRBD1 (7 bases). With 1 base removed from V and 5 bases from J, the gap between germline ends came to 18 bases. Germline CDR1 reads SQVTM; CDR2 reads ANQGSEA. The CDR3 sequence is 16 residues long. As DNA, the CDR3 is TGCAGCGTTGAAGGGGAGACAGGGAGGAGAGACAATGAGCAGTTCTTC. It encodes CSVEGETGRRDNEQFF.

The chain carries TRBV6-1 and TRBJ1-1, with unresolved D. The germline gives CDR1 MNHNS, CDR2 SASEGT. Deletions cut 2 bases from V and 1 base from J, with 8 bases between. The length of the CDR3 is 14 residues. The CDR3 is CASSESHQNTEAFF. CDR3 nucleotides: TGTGCCAGCAGTGAAAGCCACCAGAACACTGAAGCTTTCTTT.

This rearrangement joins TRBV4-1 to TRBJ2-3; TRBD2 matches 13 bases. The CDR3 loop spans 16 amino acids. Germline V gene lookup returns CDR1 MGHRA and CDR2 YSYEKL. Losses at the gene ends were 9 bases for V and 0 bases for J; bases not matched to a gene: 6. CDR3 protein: CASTRTSGGSTDTQYF. DNA for the CDR3: TGCGCCAGTACTAGGACTAGCGGGGGTAGCACAGATACGCAGTATTTT.

The chain combines TRBV9 with TRBJ1-2, with 8 nucleotides matching TRBD1. The CDR3 spans 15 residues. Germline V gene sequence: CDR1 SGDLS, CDR2 YYNGEE. The V gene end was trimmed by 4 bases and the J gene end by 3 bases; junction bases not matched to a gene: 8. The DNA of the CDR3 is TGTGCCAGCAGCTCCCGGACAGGGCCGGACTATGGCTACACCTTC. Its protein is CASSSRTGPDYGYTF.

This rearrangement joins TRBV7-9 to TRBJ1-1; the D gene is possibly TRBD1 (5 bases). From germline, CDR1 is SEHNR and CDR2 FQNEAQ (reference sequence). The CDR3 is 15 amino acids. Trimming took off 5 bases at V and 4 bases at J, with 17 bases between the two ends. DNA of the CDR3: TGTGCCAGCAGCGAATCCAGGGTTGGTAGCACTGAAGCTTTCTTT. Translation: CASSESRVGSTEAFF. The variable domain in full, with the rest retrieved from reference TRBV7-9 and TRBJ1-1, is DTGVSQNPRHKITKRGQNVTFRCDPISEHNRLYWYRQTLGQGPEFLTYFQNEAQLEKSRLLSDRFSAERPKGSFSTLEIQRTEQGDSAMYLCASSESRVGSTEAFFGQGTRLTVV.

V gene TRBV29-1 combines with J gene TRBJ2-2; 7 bases line up with TRBD2. In germline, CDR1 is SQVTM, CDR2 ANQGSEA. The CDR3 consists of 15 residues. Trimming cost V 6 bases and J 2 bases; bases outside gene matches: 9. CDR3: CSVRPSGTNTGELFF. The CDR3 coding sequence is TGCAGCGTCCGCCCGAGCGGGACTAACACCGGGGAGCTGTTTTTT.

The chain uses TRBV9 and TRBJ2-1; TRBD1 aligns across 7 bases. Trimming at V came to 4 bases and at J to 5 bases, leaving 9 bases not matched to a gene. Germline-derived CDR1 and CDR2 are SGDLS and YYNGEE. The CDR3 spans 15 residues. CDR3 in DNA: TGTGCCAGCAGCCGCACCGGGACAGATAACAATGAGCAGTTCTTC. This encodes CASSRTGTDNNEQFF.

V usage is TRBV6-1 and J usage is TRBJ1-2; possible D gene TRBD1, 6 bases. Trimming shortened V by 2 bases and J by 1 base, and 14 bases separated the two germline ends. This CDR3 has 16 residues. The germline CDR1 and CDR2 sequences are MNHNS and SASEGT. CDR3 coding DNA: TGTGCCAGCAGTGAAATTGGTCAGGGGCTTAACTATGGCTACACCTTC. This encodes CASSEIGQGLNYGYTF.

The chain employs TRBV14 and TRBJ1-2; D is uncertain. V was trimmed by 4 bases and J by 1 base, leaving 4 bases between them. CDR1 is SGHDN, CDR2 FVKESK, per germline. The CDR3 has 12 amino acids. CDR3 loop: CASSPLNYGYTF. The CDR3, as DNA: TGTGCCAGCAGCCCTCTTAACTATGGCTACACCTTC.

The CDR3 coding sequence is TGTGCCAGTATCGACAGAAACTACGAGCAGTACTTC. Its translation is CASIDRNYEQYF. The V and J genes are TRBV19 and TRBJ2-7; D is possibly TRBD1 (5 bases). The CDR3 spans 12 residues. CDR1 and CDR2 from the germline V gene are LNHDA and SQIVND (reference sequence). V lost 7 bases to trimming and J lost 3 bases, with 10 bases between them.

This chain links TRBV9 with TRBJ2-3; no clear D. Looked up from germline, CDR1 is SGDLS and CDR2 is YYNGEE. There are 14 residues in the CDR3. V gave up 2 bases and J gave up 1 base, with 8 bases separating them. Here the CDR3 reads CASSVTSGTDTQYF. For the CDR3, the DNA is TGTGCCAGCAGCGTCACATCCGGCACAGATACGCAGTATTTT.

The V and J genes are TRBV7-9 and TRBJ2-1; 7 bases agree with TRBD2. The CDR3 is 14 amino acids. Germline V lookup: CDR1 SEHNR, CDR2 FQNEAQ (reference sequence). J gave up 6 bases and V 0 bases, and 2 bases lay outside the gene matches. CDR3 DNA sequence: TGTGCCAGCAGCTTAGCGGGAGGGCCCAATGAGCAGTTCTTC. Amino acids: CASSLAGGPNEQFF.

J is TRBJ1-1 and V is TRBV29-1, with D possibly being TRBD1 (5 bases). V was clipped by 7 bases and J by 5 bases, with 14 bases between them. Per the germline V gene, CDR1 is SQVTM and CDR2 is ANQGSEA. The CDR3 is 12 residues long. CDR3 amino acids: CSAALQGTEAFF. The CDR3 bases are TGCAGCGCCGCGCTGCAGGGTACTGAAGCTTTCTTT.

This chain connects TRBV7-8 to TRBJ1-2; D is unclear. CDR1 is SGHVS, CDR2 FQNEAQ, per germline. This CDR3 is built from 14 residues. Between the trimmed V and J ends, which lost 5 bases and 4 bases, there was a span of 14 bases. CDR3 nucleotides: TGTGCCAGCAGCCCTCCGAACTGGAGCTATGGCTACACCTTC. This translates into CASSPPNWSYGYTF.

The chain recombines TRBV7-2 with TRBJ2-1; 9 nucleotides align to TRBD2. With 3 bases clipped from V and 1 base from J, the junction kept 4 bases outside the gene matches. CDR1 is SGHTA and CDR2 is FQGNSA in the germline V gene. The length of the CDR3 is 16 residues. CDR3 protein: CASSLLAGESYNEQFF. For the CDR3, the DNA is TGTGCCAGCAGCTTGTTAGCGGGAGAATCCTACAATGAGCAGTTCTTC.

This chain uses TRBV27 with TRBJ2-1; 7 bases line up with TRBD1. Germline loops: CDR1 MNHEY, CDR2 SMNVEV (reference sequence). This CDR3 has 16 residues. V was pared by 4 bases and J by 5 bases, with 11 bases of the junction left unmatched. The CDR3 protein is CASSYLTGTANNEQFF. Written as DNA, the CDR3 is TGTGCCAGCAGTTACCTGACCGGGACAGCCAACAATGAGCAGTTCTTC.

V and J are TRBV10-1 and TRBJ2-3, with D unresolved. Germline V gene sequence: CDR1 WNHNN, CDR2 SYGVQD (reference sequence). The CDR3 totals 14 residues. The germline V and J ends were trimmed by 3 bases and 1 base, with 8 bases remaining between them. Here the CDR3 DNA reads TGCGCCAGCAGTGACCCCTTCGGCACAGATACGCAGTATTTT. Protein: CASSDPFGTDTQYF.

J is TRBJ1-2 and V is TRBV10-1; D is possibly TRBD1 (6 bases). The germline gives CDR1 WNHNN, CDR2 SYGVQD (reference sequence). Trimming removed 5 bases from V and 5 bases from J, with 30 bases in between. This CDR3 comprises 19 residues. The CDR3 protein is CASSSTLLSQGSVRYGYTF. CDR3 bases: TGCGCCAGCAGTAGCACACTATTAAGCCAGGGGTCTGTGAGGTATGGCTACACCTTC.

The chain employs TRBV19 and TRBJ1-1; D gene uncertain. The germline gives CDR1 LNHDA, CDR2 SQIVND (reference sequence). The germline V and J ends were trimmed by 5 bases and 5 bases, with 15 bases remaining between them. The CDR3 runs to 14 residues. The CDR3 DNA reads TGTGCCAGTAGTCCCCCGGGCAGGAGGACTGAAGCTTTCTTT. It encodes CASSPPGRRTEAFF.